The clone carrying this TCR beta chain was detected only once. The sample is drawn from a study of follicular helper T cells after annual influenza vaccination. V gave up 0 bases and J gave up 3 bases, with 6 bases separating them. This CDR3 contains 14 residues. CDR1 and CDR2 from the germline V gene are ENHRY and SYGVKD. Here immunoSEQ multiplex PCR was the method, and the copy in TCRdb shows in-frame clones only, minus some. Among about 10,000 clones listed, 80% to 90% were seen once. Time point described: 2015-2016 season, 7 days after influenza vaccination. This chain connects TRBV10-3 to TRBJ1-5, with D unclear. The TCR sequence derives from an adult who received the influenza vaccine. The sequencing used CXCR5+ CD38- circulating T follicular helper cells from blood, collected 7 days after influenza vaccination. Documented subset: circulating Tfh, non-naive CD4+CXCR5+PD-1+ (ICOS+CD38+ or ICOS-CD38-). CDR3 in DNA: TGTGCCATCAGTGAGTCGCCGGACAATCAGCCCCAGCATTTT. This translates into CAISESPDNQPQHF.